These 23 T cell receptor beta chains were sequenced from one sample in a study of cytomegalovirus exposure and HLA in healthy donors. The PCR used 60 Vbeta and 13 Jbeta primers. The data were produced by immunoSEQ multiplex PCR, yet TCRdb's version contains in-frame clones alone and is incomplete. The sample shows about 110,000 clones, roughly three quarters of them seen only once. Sequences were obtained from PBMCs. All receptors come from a man between 18 and 35 years old in good health and CMV-seronegative.

This clone appeared a single time. This chain's CDR3 is CASSPTAGSSYEQYF. CDR3 coding DNA: TGTGCCAGCAGTCCCACTGCCGGGAGCTCCTACGAGCAGTACTTC. The rearrangement joins TRBV6-5 to TRBJ2-7; possibly TRBD2 for D (6 bases). CDR3 size: 15 residues. V gave up 5 bases and J gave up 0 bases, with 14 bases separating them. In germline, CDR1 is MNHEY, CDR2 SVGAGI.

The chain couples TRBV2 to TRBJ1-1; 10 nucleotides line up with TRBD1. Germline V gives CDR1 SNHLY, CDR2 FYNNEI. The CDR3 spans 15 residues. With V trimmed by 5 bases and J by 6 bases, 9 bases remained unmatched. In DNA, the CDR3 is TGTGCCAGCAGTTTAGACAGGGGGCAAGTAGCTGAAGCTTTCTTT. It yields the protein CASSLDRGQVAEAFF.

The rearrangement uses TRBV5-4 and TRBJ2-7; D gene uncertain. Germline V gives CDR1 SGHNT, CDR2 YYREEE (reference sequence). V was trimmed by 2 bases and J by 4 bases, leaving 10 bases between them. CDR3 length: 13 amino acids. The DNA for the CDR3 is TGTGCCAGCAGCTTCTGGCCCTCTTACGAGCAGTACTTC. Its translation: CASSFWPSYEQYF.

J is TRBJ2-5 and V is TRBV18, with 9 positions matching TRBD1. V lost 7 bases and J lost 5; bases outside the gene matches: 2. The CDR3 sequence is 12 residues long. Germline assignment: CDR1 KGHSH and CDR2 LQKENI. The CDR3 region is CASWDREETQYF. CDR3 DNA: TGTGCCAGCTGGGACAGGGAGGAGACCCAGTACTTC.

By share, this clone ranks as medium-sized (0.01 to 0.1%). The same CDR3 arises from other DNA sequences in this sample as well. This chain connects TRBV5-1 to TRBJ2-1, with D possibly matching TRBD1 (7 bases). V gave up 0 bases and J gave up 3 bases, with 10 bases separating them. The CDR3 is made up of 15 amino acids. CDR1 and CDR2 (germline): SGHRS, YFSETQ. CDR3 bases: TGCGCCAGCAGCTTGGGACAGGGAGGCTACAATGAGCAGTTCTTC. Translating gives CASSLGQGGYNEQFF.

This chain links TRBV6-6 with TRBJ2-3, with 9 bases matching TRBD1. V shed 10 bases and J 2 bases; nucleotides not matched to a gene: 13. Germline CDR1 MNHNY, CDR2 SVGAGI (reference sequence). The CDR3 totals 16 residues. CDR3 sequence (DNA): TGTGCCACCTGCTTACCGGGACAGGGCCCCACAGATACGCAGTATTTT. Protein sequence: CATCLPGQGPTDTQYF.

The V and J genes are TRBV19 and TRBJ2-1, with D possibly being TRBD2 (7 bases). The CDR3 totals 16 residues. Trimming left V 4 bases short and J 2 bases short, with 15 bases between. Germline loops: CDR1 LNHDA, CDR2 SQIVND (reference sequence). The chain's CDR3 is CASSTRGAGAYNEQFF. The CDR3 DNA is TGTGCCAGTAGTACCCGGGGGGCGGGGGCCTACAATGAGCAGTTCTTC.

The chain recombines TRBV7-9 with TRBJ2-1; 10 bases map to TRBD1. This CDR3 is built from 14 residues. V was clipped by 5 bases and J by 8 bases; unmatched bases: 6. Germline V gene data show CDR1 as SEHNR and CDR2 as FQNEAQ (reference sequence). Here the CDR3 DNA reads TGTGCCAGCAGCCGGGACAGGGGTGGGTATGAGCAGTTCTTC. It translates to CASSRDRGGYEQFF.

CDR3 protein: CASSLGDRGPYEQYF. The CDR3 region has the DNA TGTGCCAGCAGCTTAGGGGACAGGGGCCCCTACGAGCAGTACTTC. The chain combines TRBV11-2 with TRBJ2-7, with 10 bases that match TRBD1. The ends lost 1 base at V and 2 bases at J; junction bases unmatched: 2. Germline CDR1 is SGHAT and CDR2 is FQNNGV. The length of the CDR3 is 15 residues.

The chain couples TRBV6-5 to TRBJ1-5; 7 bases align to TRBD1. The V segment lost 6 bases and the J segment 16 bases; nucleotides outside the gene matches: 9. This CDR3 comprises 11 residues. Per germline, CDR1 MNHEY and CDR2 SVGAGI. The CDR3 region is CASRGTDAEHF. The CDR3 DNA is TGTGCCAGCAGGGGGACAGACGCAGAACATTTT.

About this clone: The junction does not match germline at one end; this may be a read error. The chain carries TRBV7-9 and TRBJ1-2; a possible D gene is TRBD1 (5 bases). This CDR3 contains 10 residues. CDR1 and CDR2 (germline): SEHNR, FQNEAQ (reference sequence). The CDR3 DNA reads TGTTCCAGCAGCCCGGACAGCTACACCTTC. It translates to CSSSPDSYTF.

V and J are TRBV5-4 and TRBJ2-7, with TRBD2 identical over 8 bases. This CDR3 is built from 16 residues. V lost 2 bases, J lost 4 bases, and 11 bases stayed unmatched. The germline V gene has CDR1 SGHNT and CDR2 YYREEE (reference sequence). As DNA, the CDR3 is TGTGCCAGCAGCTTCGGCGGGGGGAAGTTAAGGTACGAGCAGTACTTC. Translating it yields CASSFGGGKLRYEQYF.

The CDR3 DNA reads TGTGCCAGCAGCTTGGAGTCGGTTGTCTACCCGGGGGGCTACACCTTC. The encoded protein is CASSLESVVYPGGYTF. The chain recombines TRBV5-4 with TRBJ1-2, with unresolved D. Germline CDR1 and CDR2: SGHNT and YYREEE (reference sequence). The CDR3 runs 16 residues. V shed 0 bases and J shed 8 bases, with 20 bases lying between them.

The chain links TRBV4-3 to TRBJ1-2; a weak D match, TRBD1 (6 bases). The CDR3 length is 16 residues. CDR1 LGHNA and CDR2 YSLEER come from the germline V gene. V lost 0 bases, J lost 5 bases, and 16 bases lay in between. CDR3 coding DNA: TGCGCCAGCAGCCAAGATTGGTCGGGGACAACTTATGGCTACACCTTC. Residues: CASSQDWSGTTYGYTF.

The genes are TRBV11-3 and TRBJ2-7, with 7 bases fitting TRBD1. The ends lost 5 bases at V and 2 bases at J; junction bases unmatched: 6. Germline assignment: CDR1 SGHNT and CDR2 YENEEA. This CDR3 comprises 14 residues. CDR3 in DNA: TGTGCCAGCAGCGACTGGGACAGAACCTACGAGCAGTACTTC. As protein: CASSDWDRTYEQYF.

J is TRBJ2-1 and V is TRBV5-6; 11 bases match TRBD2. The V segment lost 3 bases and the J segment 3 bases; nucleotides outside the gene matches: 11. Germline V CDR1 and CDR2: SGHDT, YYEEEE. This CDR3 is built from 18 residues. Here the CDR3 DNA reads TGTGCCAGCAGCTCCCGCCGGTTGGGGACTAGCGGCTACAATGAGCAGTTCTTC. Translated: CASSSRRLGTSGYNEQFF.

The chain has TRBV9 and TRBJ2-7, with D unclear. There are 15 residues in the CDR3. The V end was cut by 0 bases, the J end by 2 bases, with 12 bases between. CDR1 SGDLS and CDR2 YYNGEE come from the germline V gene. CDR3 coding DNA: TGTGCCAGCAGCGTAGGATGGGCCCCAACCTACGAGCAGTACTTC. This gives the protein CASSVGWAPTYEQYF.

With respect to this clone: This specimen includes other DNA sequences encoding the same CDR3. The rearrangement uses TRBV6-1 and TRBJ2-5; 7 nucleotides agree with TRBD1. The CDR3 contains 15 residues. Germline V gene data show CDR1 as MNHNS and CDR2 as SASEGT. Trimming removed 9 bases from V and 9 bases from J; junction bases left unmatched: 19. CDR3 region: CASSPGTAPSRAQYF. The CDR3, as DNA: TGTGCCAGTAGCCCAGGGACAGCCCCTAGTCGGGCCCAGTACTTC.

The chain has TRBV9 and TRBJ2-2, with 8 bases identical to TRBD2. The V and J ends lost 0 bases and 6 bases, in that order; junction bases with no gene match: 7. Per the germline V gene, CDR1 is SGDLS and CDR2 is YYNGEE. The CDR3 sequence is 16 residues long. DNA for the CDR3: TGTGCCAGCAGCGTAGCATCTAGCGGGCGTGCCGGGGAGCTGTTTTTT. Its protein is CASSVASSGRAGELFF.

The rearrangement links TRBV29-1 to TRBJ1-3; D call uncertain. Per the germline V gene, CDR1 is SQVTM and CDR2 is ANQGSEA. The CDR3 is made up of 14 amino acids. The germline V and J ends were trimmed by 6 bases and 4 bases, with 16 bases remaining between them. CDR3 loop: CSVRARDRGNTIYF. DNA for the CDR3: TGCAGCGTCCGAGCGCGGGATCGAGGAAACACCATATATTTT.

This clone was seen once. The chain combines TRBV7-2 with TRBJ2-2; tentative D call: TRBD1 (6 bases). CDR1 and CDR2 from the germline V gene are SGHTA and FQGNSA. The germline V and J ends were trimmed by 7 bases and 4 bases, with 10 bases remaining between them. The CDR3 extends over 13 amino acids. The CDR3 reads CASILGATGELFF. The CDR3 coding sequence is TGTGCCAGCATCCTGGGGGCCACCGGGGAGCTGTTTTTT.

The rearrangement links TRBV29-1 to TRBJ2-2, with 10 positions matching TRBD2. The CDR3 loop spans 16 amino acids. The J segment lost 4 bases and the V segment lost 4 bases, leaving 9 bases of the junction unmatched. Germline loops: CDR1 SQVTM, CDR2 ANQGSEA. The chain's CDR3 is CSVAGGAGGVTGELFF. The CDR3 DNA follows: TGCAGCGTTGCTGGCGGAGCGGGGGGGGTCACCGGGGAGCTGTTTTTT.

With respect to this clone: The junction does not match germline at one end; this may be a read error. V is TRBV7-9 and J is TRBJ2-7, with D possibly being TRBD1 (5 bases). Germline lookup yields CDR1 SEHNR and CDR2 FQNEAQ (reference sequence). The CDR3 sequence is 15 residues long. The CDR3 reads CSSSPQGNGFNEQYF. The CDR3 DNA follows: TGTTCCAGCAGCCCCCAGGGAAACGGTTTCAACGAGCAGTACTTC.